Sequencing of this T cell receptor beta chain was carried out in a study of cytomegalovirus exposure and HLA in healthy donors. The V gene's germline CDR1 is SGHDT and CDR2 YYEEEE. There are 11 residues in the CDR3. The ends were cut back, 2 bases at V and 5 bases at J, with 4 bases in the middle. The study ran its PCR with 60 Vbeta and 13 Jbeta primers. Method: immunoSEQ multiplex PCR; TCRdb's copy keeps in-frame clones and lacks some. This table has more than 150,000 clones, about 85% appearing once. Those who donated were healthy bone marrow donors. The sequence was obtained from a girl aged 5-17 years in good health and CMV-seropositive. The V and J genes are TRBV5-6 and TRBJ1-1, with no clear D. The source material was PBMCs. The CDR3 nucleotides read TGTGCCAGCAGCTTTAATACTGAAGCTTTCTTT. It translates to CASSFNTEAFF.